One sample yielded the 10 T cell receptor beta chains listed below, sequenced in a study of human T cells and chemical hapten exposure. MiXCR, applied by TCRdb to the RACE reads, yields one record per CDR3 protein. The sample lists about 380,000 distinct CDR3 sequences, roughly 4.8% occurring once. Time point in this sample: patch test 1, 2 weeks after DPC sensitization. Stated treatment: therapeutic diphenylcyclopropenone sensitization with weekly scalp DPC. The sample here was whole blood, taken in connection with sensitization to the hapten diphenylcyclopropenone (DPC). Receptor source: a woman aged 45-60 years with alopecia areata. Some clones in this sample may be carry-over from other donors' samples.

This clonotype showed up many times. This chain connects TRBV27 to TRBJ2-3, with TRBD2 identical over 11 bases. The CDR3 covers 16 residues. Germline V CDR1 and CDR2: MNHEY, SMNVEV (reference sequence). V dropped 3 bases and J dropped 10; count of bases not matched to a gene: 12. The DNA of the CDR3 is TGTGCCAGCAGTTTTTGGCTAGCGGGAGGACTACAGGCGCAGTATTTT. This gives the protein CASSFWLAGGLQAQYF.

CDR3 residues: CASSLAPPPNEQFF. The CDR3 nucleotides are TGCGCCAGCAGCTTGGCGCCACCCCCCAATGAGCAGTTCTTC. The rearrangement links TRBV5-1 to TRBJ2-1, with D hard to call. V shed 0 bases and J shed 6 bases, with 10 bases lying between them. The CDR3 spans 14 residues. Germline assignment: CDR1 SGHRS and CDR2 YFSETQ.

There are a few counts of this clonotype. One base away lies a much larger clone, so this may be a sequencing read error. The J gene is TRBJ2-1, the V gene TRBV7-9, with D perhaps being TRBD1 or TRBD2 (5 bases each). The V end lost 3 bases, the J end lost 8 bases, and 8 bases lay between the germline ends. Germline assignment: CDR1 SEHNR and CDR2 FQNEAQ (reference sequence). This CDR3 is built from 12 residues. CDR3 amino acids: CASSLLGDEQFF. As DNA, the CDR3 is TGTGCCAGCAGCTTGCTGGGGGATGAGCAGTTCTTC.

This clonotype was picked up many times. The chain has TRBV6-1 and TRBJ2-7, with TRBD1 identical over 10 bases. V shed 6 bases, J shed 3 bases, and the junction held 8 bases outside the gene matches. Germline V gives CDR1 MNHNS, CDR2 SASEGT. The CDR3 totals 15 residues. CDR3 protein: CASSKAGTGVYEQYF. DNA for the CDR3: TGTGCCAGCAGCAAAGCCGGGACAGGGGTCTACGAGCAGTACTTC.

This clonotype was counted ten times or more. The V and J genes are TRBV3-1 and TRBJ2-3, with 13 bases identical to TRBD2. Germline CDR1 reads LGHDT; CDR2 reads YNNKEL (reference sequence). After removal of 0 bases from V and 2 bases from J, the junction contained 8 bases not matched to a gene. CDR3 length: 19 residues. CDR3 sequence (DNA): TGTGCCAGCAGCCAAGATCGAGAGACTAGCGGGAGGATCACAGATACGCAGTATTTT. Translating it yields CASSQDRETSGRITDTQYF.

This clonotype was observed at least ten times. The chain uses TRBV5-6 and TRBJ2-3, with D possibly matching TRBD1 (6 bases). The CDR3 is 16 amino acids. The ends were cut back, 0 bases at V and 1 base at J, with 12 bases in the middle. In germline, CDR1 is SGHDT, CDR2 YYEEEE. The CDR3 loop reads CASSLGQATRTDTQYF. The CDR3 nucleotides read TGTGCCAGCAGCTTGGGACAGGCCACTCGCACAGATACGCAGTATTTT.

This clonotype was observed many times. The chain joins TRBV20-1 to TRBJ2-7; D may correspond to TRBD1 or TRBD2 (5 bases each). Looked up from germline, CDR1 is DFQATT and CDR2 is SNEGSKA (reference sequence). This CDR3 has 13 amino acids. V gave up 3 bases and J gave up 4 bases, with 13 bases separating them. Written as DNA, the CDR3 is TGCAGTGCTAGGTCCGGGACGCAGTACGAGCAGTACTTC. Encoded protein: CSARSGTQYEQYF.

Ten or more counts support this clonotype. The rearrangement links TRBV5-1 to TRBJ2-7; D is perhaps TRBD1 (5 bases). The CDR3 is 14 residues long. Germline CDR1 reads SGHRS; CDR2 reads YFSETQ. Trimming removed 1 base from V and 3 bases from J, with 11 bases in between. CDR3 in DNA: TGCGCCAGCAGCTTGACCCAGGGAAGCTACGAGCAGTACTTC. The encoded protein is CASSLTQGSYEQYF.

CDR3 in amino acids: CASSETGQNEQYF. In DNA form, the CDR3 reads TGCGCCAGCAGTGAAACGGGCCAAAACGAGCAGTACTTC. This chain links TRBV10-2 with TRBJ2-7; D remains ambiguous. The CDR3 consists of 13 residues. The V and J ends lost 3 bases and 5 bases respectively, with 11 bases between them. Germline V gene sequence: CDR1 WSHSY, CDR2 SAAADI.

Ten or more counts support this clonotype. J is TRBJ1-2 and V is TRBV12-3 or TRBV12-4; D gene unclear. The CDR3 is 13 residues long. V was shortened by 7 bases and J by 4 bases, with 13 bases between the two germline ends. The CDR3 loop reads CASTPWVGYGYTF. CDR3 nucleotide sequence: TGTGCCAGCACTCCCTGGGTGGGCTATGGCTACACCTTC.